This is a list of T cell receptor beta chains from one sample in a study of T cells in Graves' hyperthyroidism and ophthalmopathy. A single record per CDR3 protein comes from TCRdb applying MiXCR to the multiplex PCR reads. The sample lists fewer than 500,000 distinct CDR3 sequences; 13% were seen once. The specimen sequenced was blood. The receptor source for this set is a man aged 30 to 39 with Graves' hyperthyroidism that later progressed to Graves' ophthalmopathy. Both conserved end residues are part of each CDR3. Each record gives: J gene, V gene, clone size, D gene, CDR3 DNA, CDR3 protein. The D gene is left open where the match is weak. Part of the rows lack a size; the others show once, few, many or a class for expanded clones.

j_gene: TRBJ2-1; v_gene: TRBV7-2; abundance: many; d_gene: NA; CDR3nt: TGTGCCAGCAGCTTAGACAGCCTTTACAATGAGCAGTTCTTC; CDR3aa: CASSLDSLYNEQFF
j_gene: TRBJ2-5; v_gene: TRBV29-1; abundance: few; d_gene: NA; CDR3nt: TGCAGCGTTGAAGGGTGGACAGCACAAGAGACCCAGTACTTC; CDR3aa: CSVEGWTAQETQYF
j_gene: TRBJ2-7; v_gene: TRBV9; abundance: medium-sized; d_gene: TRBD1; CDR3nt: TGTGCCAGCAGCGTAGAACAGGGGGCACACGAGCAGTACTTC; CDR3aa: CASSVEQGAHEQYF
j_gene: TRBJ1-4; v_gene: TRBV30; abundance: many; d_gene: TRBD1; CDR3nt: TGTGCCTGGAGTGTACAGGGGCGCGAAAAACTGTTTTTT; CDR3aa: CAWSVQGREKLFF
j_gene: TRBJ1-5; v_gene: TRBV11-3; abundance: many; d_gene: NA; CDR3nt: TGTGCCAGCAGCCCAGGGGAGCGTCAGCCCCAGCATTTT; CDR3aa: CASSPGERQPQHF
j_gene: TRBJ2-3; v_gene: TRBV19; abundance: few; d_gene: TRBD2; CDR3nt: TGTGCCAGTAGTATCGCGGGGGTGAGCACAGATACGCAGTATTTT; CDR3aa: CASSIAGVSTDTQYF
j_gene: TRBJ1-5; v_gene: TRBV6-6; abundance: many; d_gene: NA; CDR3nt: TGTGCCAGCAGTTACTCGATAGGGGGTACTCAGCCCCAGCATTTT; CDR3aa: CASSYSIGGTQPQHF
j_gene: TRBJ2-1; v_gene: TRBV5-8; abundance: NA; d_gene: NA; CDR3nt: TGTGCCAGCAGCCCACGCGTGGACTCCCACAATGAGCAGTTCTTC; CDR3aa: CASSPRVDSHNEQFF
j_gene: TRBJ1-1; v_gene: TRBV10-3; abundance: NA; d_gene: NA; CDR3nt: TGTGCCATCAGGAATGGACAGCGGTTGAACACTGAAGCTTTCTTT; CDR3aa: CAIRNGQRLNTEAFF
j_gene: TRBJ1-5; v_gene: TRBV4-1; abundance: few; d_gene: TRBD1; CDR3nt: TGCGCCAGCAGCACCCGACAGGGCCTTAGCAATCAGCCCCAGCATTTT; CDR3aa: CASSTRQGLSNQPQHF
j_gene: TRBJ2-5; v_gene: TRBV13; abundance: many; d_gene: TRBD1; CDR3nt: TGTGCCAGCAGCGCGACCGGGACAGGGAACCGAGAGACCCAGTACTTC; CDR3aa: CASSATGTGNRETQYF
j_gene: TRBJ1-3; v_gene: TRBV12-3/TRBV12-4; abundance: many; d_gene: NA; CDR3nt: TGTGCCAGCAGTCTAGAAGGAAACACCATATATTTT; CDR3aa: CASSLEGNTIYF
j_gene: TRBJ2-2; v_gene: TRBV6-1; abundance: few; d_gene: NA; CDR3nt: TGTGCTTCTCTCTGGGCCGCAAACACCGGGGAGCTGTTTTTT; CDR3aa: CASLWAANTGELFF
j_gene: TRBJ2-2; v_gene: TRBV28; abundance: many; d_gene: TRBD1; CDR3nt: TGTGCCAGCAGTTTAGGGACAGGGAGCACCGGGGAGCTGTTTTTT; CDR3aa: CASSLGTGSTGELFF
j_gene: TRBJ2-6; v_gene: TRBV20-1; abundance: NA; d_gene: TRBD1; CDR3nt: TGCAGTGCTAGATCCAGGGGGTACCCTGGGGCCAACGTCCTGACTTTC; CDR3aa: CSARSRGYPGANVLTF
j_gene: TRBJ2-7; v_gene: TRBV11-2; abundance: NA; d_gene: TRBD1; CDR3nt: TGTGCCAGCAGCTTTAGGGGACAGGGTTACTACGAGCAGTACTTC; CDR3aa: CASSFRGQGYYEQYF
j_gene: TRBJ1-4; v_gene: TRBV7-8; abundance: NA; d_gene: TRBD1; CDR3nt: TGTGCCAGCAGCTTAGGGGGACAGATTTTTTCAACTAATGAAAAACTGTTTTTT; CDR3aa: CASSLGGQIFSTNEKLFF
j_gene: TRBJ1-5; v_gene: TRBV7-9; abundance: few; d_gene: NA; CDR3nt: TGTGCCAGCAGCTGGGGTGGGGGGGAGGGCCAGCCCCAGCATTTT; CDR3aa: CASSWGGGEGQPQHF
j_gene: TRBJ2-7; v_gene: TRBV5-6; abundance: few; d_gene: NA; CDR3nt: TGTGCCAGCAGCTTGGGGCGAGCGAAGCAGTACTTC; CDR3aa: CASSLGRAKQYF
j_gene: TRBJ2-2; v_gene: TRBV20-1; abundance: NA; d_gene: TRBD2; CDR3nt: TGCAGTGCCCGGACTAGCGGGGGGGCCTCCACCGGGGAGCTGTTTTTT; CDR3aa: CSARTSGGASTGELFF
j_gene: TRBJ2-3; v_gene: TRBV12-3/TRBV12-4; abundance: many; d_gene: NA; CDR3nt: TGTGCCAGCAGTTTCAGGGGCGTCGGCACAGATACGCAGTATTTT; CDR3aa: CASSFRGVGTDTQYF
j_gene: TRBJ2-7; v_gene: TRBV11-2; abundance: many; d_gene: NA; CDR3nt: TGTGCCAGCAGCGCACCGACTAGTTTTAGCGAGCAGTACTTC; CDR3aa: CASSAPTSFSEQYF
j_gene: TRBJ1-6; v_gene: TRBV19; abundance: few; d_gene: TRBD1; CDR3nt: TGTGCCAGTAGATCGGACAGGGTGGGCTCACCCCTCCACTTT; CDR3aa: CASRSDRVGSPLHF
j_gene: TRBJ2-1; v_gene: TRBV9; abundance: NA; d_gene: NA; CDR3nt: TGTGCCAGCAGCGCTCCCCGGCGGCACAATGAGCAGTTCTTC; CDR3aa: CASSAPRRHNEQFF
j_gene: TRBJ2-5; v_gene: TRBV7-9; abundance: many; d_gene: TRBD2; CDR3nt: TGTGCCAGCAGCACTAGCGGGGGGGCCGAGGAGACCCAGTACTTC; CDR3aa: CASSTSGGAEETQYF
j_gene: TRBJ2-2; v_gene: TRBV28; abundance: many; d_gene: TRBD2; CDR3nt: TGTGCCAGCAGTTTAACTAGCGGGGGTCCCGGGGAGCTGTTTTTT; CDR3aa: CASSLTSGGPGELFF
j_gene: TRBJ2-1; v_gene: TRBV2; abundance: many; d_gene: NA; CDR3nt: TGTGCCAGAAGGGAGGACCCCTACAATGAGCAGTTCTTC; CDR3aa: CARREDPYNEQFF
j_gene: TRBJ1-2; v_gene: TRBV20-1; abundance: many; d_gene: TRBD1; CDR3nt: TGCAGTGCTAAGGGGCGGGACAGGGCCACAATGGGCTACACCTTC; CDR3aa: CSAKGRDRATMGYTF
j_gene: TRBJ1-1; v_gene: TRBV11-2; abundance: NA; d_gene: NA; CDR3nt: TGTGCCAGCAGCCAAGAAGGTCAGGCAACTGAAGCTTTCTTT; CDR3aa: CASSQEGQATEAFF
j_gene: TRBJ1-5; v_gene: TRBV2; abundance: many; d_gene: NA; CDR3nt: TGTGCCAGCAGGGGGGGGTTTAGCAATCAGCCCCAGCATTTT; CDR3aa: CASRGGFSNQPQHF
j_gene: TRBJ2-3; v_gene: TRBV4-1; abundance: NA; d_gene: TRBD2; CDR3nt: TGCGCCAGCAGGACTAGCGGGGGGGCCGGTGATTGGGATACGCAGTATTTT; CDR3aa: CASRTSGGAGDWDTQYF
j_gene: TRBJ2-7; v_gene: TRBV2; abundance: NA; d_gene: NA; CDR3nt: TGTGCCAGCAGTGAGGCCAGGCCCTACGAGCAGTACTTC; CDR3aa: CASSEARPYEQYF
j_gene: TRBJ1-1; v_gene: TRBV29-1; abundance: many; d_gene: NA; CDR3nt: TGCAGCGTTGATCGGCGCCGGAACACTGAAGCTTTCTTT; CDR3aa: CSVDRRRNTEAFF
j_gene: TRBJ2-1; v_gene: TRBV7-3; abundance: many; d_gene: NA; CDR3nt: TGTGCCAGCAGCCAGGGAGTGGACAATGAGCAGTTCTTC; CDR3aa: CASSQGVDNEQFF
j_gene: TRBJ2-5; v_gene: TRBV5-1; abundance: NA; d_gene: NA; CDR3nt: TGCGCCAGCAGCTGGGAGAGGACCCAGTACTTC; CDR3aa: CASSWERTQYF
j_gene: TRBJ2-5; v_gene: TRBV11-3; abundance: NA; d_gene: TRBD1; CDR3nt: TGTGCCAGCAGCTGGGACAGGGGAACGAAGACCCAGTACTTC; CDR3aa: CASSWDRGTKTQYF
j_gene: TRBJ2-3; v_gene: TRBV7-9; abundance: many; d_gene: TRBD2; CDR3nt: TGTGCCAGCAGCCGCCGGGGGGGGCACACAGATACGCAGTATTTT; CDR3aa: CASSRRGGHTDTQYF
j_gene: TRBJ1-5; v_gene: TRBV4-2; abundance: NA; d_gene: TRBD1; CDR3nt: TGTGCCAGCAGCCAACTACAGGGGGTTAATCAGCCCCAGCATTTT; CDR3aa: CASSQLQGVNQPQHF
j_gene: TRBJ1-5; v_gene: TRBV19; abundance: many; d_gene: NA; CDR3nt: TGTGCCAGCAACCCTGGGAGGGTGCGGAATCAGCCCCAGCATTTT; CDR3aa: CASNPGRVRNQPQHF
j_gene: TRBJ2-7; v_gene: TRBV24-1; abundance: NA; d_gene: NA; CDR3nt: TGTGCCACCAGTGATTTGTTCTCGGTAGGGGGTGGATTCCGCCACGAGCAGTACTTC; CDR3aa: CATSDLFSVGGGFRHEQYF
j_gene: TRBJ2-1; v_gene: TRBV11-2; abundance: many; d_gene: TRBD2; CDR3nt: TGTGCCAGCAGCTTAGACCGACTAGCGGGGGGGCGTCATGAGCAGTTCTTC; CDR3aa: CASSLDRLAGGRHEQFF
j_gene: TRBJ2-1; v_gene: TRBV20-1; abundance: NA; d_gene: TRBD2; CDR3nt: TGCAGTGCTACGGACTTTAGCGGGGGGGCCCACAATGAGCAGTTCTTC; CDR3aa: CSATDFSGGAHNEQFF